This entry describes one T cell receptor beta chain. The antigen it binds to is not known. Base qualities are not at hand, and no much larger clone is one base apart. The sample originates from a study of CD8+CD57+ T cells in acquired aplastic anemia (dated by TCRdb to 2016 to 2019). Describing the broader study: Extracted DNA from sorted CD4+ and CD8+ cells averaged around 3.3 ug, ranging from about 0.19 to 30 ug. Healthy donor samples averaged about 10 million reads for CD4+ and 11.0 million for CD8+ cells. Points the paper makes about the study in general: About 28 CD8+ CDR3 sequences were found in both patients and controls but appeared to be highly expressed in patients and within the immunodominant clones of the patients. No significant difference in CD8+ Simpson's diversity was found between patients and healthy controls (P=0.060).

In the study, sorted CD4+ and CD8+ blood T cells from patients with severe aplastic anemia and from healthy subjects underwent deep sequencing of TCR repertoires. Ficoll-Paque density gradient centrifugation was used to isolate peripheral blood mononuclear cells. Before DNA extraction, CD4+ and CD8+ T cells were sorted with FACS or magnetic beads. Profiling of TCR beta VDJ combinations and CDR3 sequences used genomic DNA as the template. An Illumina HiSeq 2000 was used for TCR repertoire sequencing. In the paper's pipeline: TRBV/TRBJ rearrangement plots, CDR3 size and DJ length profiles, and Simpson's diversity index were used to assess repertoires. The most abundant DNA sequence in the deep sequencing data was taken as the immunodominant clone. CDR3 amino acid sequences were checked for sharing between subjects and were compared against published repertoires and the VDJdb database. In-frame beta chains were kept once TCRdb had trimmed the public reads at Q25 with fastp and called clones with MiXCR. Rows with a matching CDR3 protein are joined into one entry that keeps the most common DNA and genes. V and J calls and clone size were set by TCRdb, not the authors. Counted in this sample were some 200,000 distinct CDR3 sequences; approximately 60% of them appeared once. The ten largest clones capture around 28% of the sample.

Reading from cysteine to phenylalanine, the CDR3 counts 14 amino acids. The entry retains the CDR3 DNA only, 42 bases that are in frame from base 1. The germline V gene supplies CDR1 SGHVS and CDR2 FNYEAQ. Trimming costs V 5 bases and J 5 bases, and their ends lie 15 bases apart. The chain is made from TRBV7-6 and TRBJ1-1; the D segment cannot be called with confidence. The sequenced material came from sorted CD4+, CD8+, or CD8+CD57+ T cells (not recorded which) from PBMCs. This clonotype originated in a human donor in good health. The DNA sequence is TGTGCCAGCAGCGCCCCCCCCATCCGGACTGAAGCTTTCTTT. This yields the protein CASSAPPIRTEAFF.